This entry concerns a single TCR beta chain. This record belongs to a study of T cell responses to AZD1222 COVID-19 vaccine. The CDR3 spans 18 residues. The junction had 16 bases not matched to a gene; V was cut back by 4 bases and J by 1 base. Germline V gives CDR1 SGHNT, CDR2 YYREEE (reference sequence). Libraries were prepared by immunoSEQ multiplex PCR; TCRdb keeps only in-frame clonotypes and omits some of them. The sample holds some 120,000 clones, 90% seen once. The sample was peripheral blood, taken on day 0 of MenACWY control vaccination. The chain joins TRBV5-4 to TRBJ2-7; 8 bases are shared with TRBD1. The TCR comes from an adult in good health. The CDR3 DNA is TGTGCCAGCAGCCCCGCCGTGGGGACAGGTATCAGATCCTACGAGCAGTACTTC. It encodes CASSPAVGTGIRSYEQYF.